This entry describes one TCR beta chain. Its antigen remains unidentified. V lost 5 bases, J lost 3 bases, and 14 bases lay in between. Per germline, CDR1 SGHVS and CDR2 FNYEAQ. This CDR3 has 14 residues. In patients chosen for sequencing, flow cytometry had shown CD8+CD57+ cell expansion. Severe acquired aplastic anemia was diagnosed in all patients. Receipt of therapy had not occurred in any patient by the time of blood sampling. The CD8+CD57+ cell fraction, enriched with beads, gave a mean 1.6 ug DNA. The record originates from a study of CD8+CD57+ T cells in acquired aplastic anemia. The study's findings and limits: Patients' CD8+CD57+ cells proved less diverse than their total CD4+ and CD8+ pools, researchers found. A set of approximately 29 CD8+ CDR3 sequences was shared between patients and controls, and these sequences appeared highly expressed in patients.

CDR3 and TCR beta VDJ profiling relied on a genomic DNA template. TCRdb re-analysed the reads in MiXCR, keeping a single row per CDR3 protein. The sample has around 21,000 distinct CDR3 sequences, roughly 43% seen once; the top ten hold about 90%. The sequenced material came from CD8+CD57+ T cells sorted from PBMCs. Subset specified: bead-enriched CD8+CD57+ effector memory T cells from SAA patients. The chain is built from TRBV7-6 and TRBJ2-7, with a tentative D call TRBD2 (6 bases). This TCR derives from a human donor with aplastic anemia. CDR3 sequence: CASSLDGGLYEQYF. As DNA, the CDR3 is TGTGCCAGCAGCCTAGACGGGGGTCTCTACGAGCAGTACTTC.